Shown below are 17 T cell receptor beta chains from a single sample sequenced in a study of control samples from healthy donors and cancer patients. Assay: immunoSEQ multiplex PCR; the TCRdb copy retains only in-frame clones and omits some. The profile shows roughly 150,000 clones, roughly 93% of them singletons. The sequencing input was blood. The receptors shown here come from a man between 45 and 60 years old in good health.

This clone was counted a single time. V gene TRBV5-6 combines with J gene TRBJ2-7; possibly TRBD2 for D (6 bases). V was pared by 1 base and J by 2 bases, with 10 bases between. Looked up from germline, CDR1 is SGHDT and CDR2 is YYEEEE. This CDR3 spans 14 amino acids. The CDR3 loop reads CASSLSGVPYEQYF. The CDR3 DNA reads TGTGCCAGCAGCTTGTCGGGGGTTCCCTACGAGCAGTACTTC.

The rearrangement uses TRBV9 and TRBJ1-2, with D unclear. CDR1 is SGDLS and CDR2 is YYNGEE in the germline V gene. The CDR3 spans 13 residues. V shed 4 bases and J shed 4 bases, with 11 bases lying between them. CDR3 protein: CASSIGPSYGYTF. DNA for the CDR3: TGTGCCAGCAGCATCGGACCTAGCTATGGCTACACCTTC.

This sequence joins TRBV4-2 and TRBJ2-1; 12 bases are a match to TRBD2. The germline CDR1 and CDR2 sequences are LGHNA and YNFKEQ. The trim removed 3 bases at V and 9 bases at J, leaving 9 bases unmatched. The CDR3 is 16 residues long. CDR3 DNA sequence: TGTGCCAGCAGCCAGCGTTCTAGCGGGAGGGAGGGTGAGCAGTTCTTC. Encoded protein: CASSQRSSGREGEQFF.

V and J are TRBV10-1 and TRBJ2-3; 11 bases agree with TRBD2. CDR1 is WNHNN and CDR2 is SYGVQD in the germline V gene (reference sequence). V shed 2 bases, J shed 5 bases, and the junction held 3 bases outside the gene matches. The CDR3 runs to 15 residues. The CDR3 DNA sequence: TGCGCCAGCAGTGAGGCGCTAGCGGGAGGAGATACGCAGTATTTT. Translated: CASSEALAGGDTQYF.

V is TRBV15 and J is TRBJ1-4; weak D call: TRBD1 (5 bases). Looked up from germline, CDR1 is LNHNV and CDR2 is YYDKDF (reference sequence). The CDR3 sequence is 17 residues long. V was trimmed by 0 bases and J by 1 base, leaving 12 bases between them. The chain's CDR3 is CATSRDSGGGTNEKLFF. DNA of the CDR3: TGTGCCACCAGCAGAGATAGTGGGGGTGGAACTAATGAAAAACTGTTTTTT.

The V call is TRBV5-3, the J call TRBJ2-5, with TRBD2 as a possible D gene (5 bases). TRBV5-3 is placed among ORFs of uncertain function. V was shortened by 3 bases and J by 2 bases, with 14 bases between the two germline ends. This CDR3 spans 15 amino acids. CDR3 sequence reads: CARSCTERIQETQYF. The CDR3 DNA reads TGTGCCAGAAGCTGCACCGAGCGGATTCAAGAGACCCAGTACTTC.

This chain connects TRBV5-4 to TRBJ2-7; weak D call: TRBD2 (5 bases). The CDR3 is 13 amino acids. Trimming took off 1 base at V and 1 base at J, with 6 bases between the two ends. Germline lookup yields CDR1 SGHNT and CDR2 YYREEE (reference sequence). CDR3 loop: CASSLTGSYEQYF. Here the CDR3 DNA reads TGTGCCAGCAGCTTGACGGGGTCCTACGAGCAGTACTTC.

In its sample, this clone was seen once. The chain combines TRBV4-2 with TRBJ2-1; 7 nucleotides align to TRBD2. CDR1 LGHNA and CDR2 YNFKEQ come from the germline V gene. The CDR3 length is 18 residues. Trimming at V came to 1 base and at J to 1 base, leaving 10 bases not matched to a gene. The CDR3 bases are TGTGCCAGCAGCCAAGTTCTAAGCGGGACGGGGTCCTACAATGAGCAGTTCTTC. Its translation is CASSQVLSGTGSYNEQFF.

The chain combines TRBV15 with TRBJ2-4; 11 bases line up with TRBD2. V lost 2 bases, J lost 3 bases, and 6 bases stayed unmatched. Germline lookup yields CDR1 LNHNV and CDR2 YYDKDF (reference sequence). This CDR3 region has 17 residues. The CDR3 DNA is TGTGCCACCAGCAGAATGACTAGCGGGATCGGCAAAAACATTCAGTACTTC. Protein: CATSRMTSGIGKNIQYF.

The gene calls are TRBV7-9 and TRBJ2-2; tentatively, D is TRBD1 (5 bases). Germline lookup yields CDR1 SEHNR and CDR2 FQNEAQ (reference sequence). The CDR3 covers 16 residues. V lost 4 bases and J lost 5, with 17 bases in between. This chain's CDR3 is CASSSYPQDFTGELFF. CDR3 nucleotides: TGTGCCAGCAGCTCCTATCCACAGGATTTTACCGGGGAGCTGTTTTTT.

The rearrangement joins TRBV5-1 to TRBJ2-1, with D uncertain. The CDR3 runs 12 residues. Germline assignment: CDR1 SGHRS and CDR2 YFSETQ. V gave up 4 bases and J gave up 3 bases, with 5 bases separating them. The CDR3 here is CASSLNYNEQFF. The CDR3 DNA sequence: TGCGCCAGCAGCCTAAACTACAATGAGCAGTTCTTC.

A word on this clone: Other DNA sequences in the sample encode the same CDR3. This chain links TRBV18 with TRBJ2-7, with TRBD2 matching over 11 bases. Trimming at V came to 2 bases and at J to 0 bases, leaving 0 bases not matched to a gene. CDR1 and CDR2 (germline): KGHSH, LQKENI. This CDR3 comprises 15 residues. CDR3 region: CASSPTSGSSYEQYF. CDR3 nucleotide sequence: TGTGCCAGCTCACCAACTAGCGGGAGCTCCTACGAGCAGTACTTC.

The V and J genes are TRBV19 and TRBJ1-2; D unresolved. The V end was cut by 7 bases, the J end by 2 bases, with 5 bases between. The germline gives CDR1 LNHDA, CDR2 SQIVND (reference sequence). This CDR3 spans 11 amino acids. In nucleotides, the CDR3 is TGTGCCAGTACAACAAACTATGGCTACACCTTC. Protein: CASTTNYGYTF.

The V gene is TRBV13, the J gene TRBJ1-3; D not certain. CDR3 length: 12 residues. V gave up 1 base and J gave up 11 bases, with 9 bases separating them. Germline CDR1 reads PRHDT; CDR2 reads FYEKMQ (reference sequence). CDR3 in amino acids: CASSLVPNAIYF. In nucleotides, the CDR3 is TGTGCCAGCAGCTTAGTTCCGAACGCCATATATTTT. The full variable domain, completed using reference TRBV13 and TRBJ1-3, is AAGVIQSPRHLIKEKRETATLKCYPIPRHDTVYWYQQGPGQDPQFLISFYEKMQSDKGSIPDRFSAQQFSDYHSELNMSSLELGDSALYFCASSLVPNAIYFGEGSWLTVV.

The chain links TRBV7-9 to TRBJ2-3, with D possibly being TRBD2 (6 bases). CDR1 SEHNR and CDR2 FQNEAQ come from the germline V gene (reference sequence). The CDR3 runs 15 residues. The germline V and J ends were trimmed by 0 bases and 7 bases, with 14 bases remaining between them. CDR3 region: CASSLAGGERNTQYF. CDR3 nucleotide sequence: TGTGCCAGCAGCTTAGCGGGAGGAGAGAGAAATACGCAGTATTTT.

This clone came up a few times. V and J are TRBV2 and TRBJ2-7; maybe TRBD2 (7 bases). There are 14 residues in the CDR3. Deletions cut 4 bases from V and 7 bases from J, with 17 bases between. Germline V gives CDR1 SNHLY, CDR2 FYNNEI. CDR3 bases: TGTGCCAGCAGTGTTCAGGGGCCCGGGGGGGAGCAGTACTTC. Amino acid sequence: CASSVQGPGGEQYF. The full variable domain, rest sourced from reference TRBV2 and TRBJ2-7, is EPEVTQTPSHQVTQMGQEVILRCVPISNHLYFYWYRQILGQKVEFLVSFYNNEISEKSEIFDDQFSVERPDGSNFTLKIRSTKLEDSAMYFCASSVQGPGGEQYFGPGTRLTVT.

J is TRBJ2-7 and V is TRBV12-3 or TRBV12-4, with no clear D. Trimming shortened V by 3 bases and J by 2 bases, and 5 bases separated the two germline ends. The CDR3 runs to 12 residues. CDR3 region: CASSLLPYEQYF. The CDR3 DNA is TGTGCCAGCAGTTTGCTCCCCTACGAGCAGTACTTC.